This T cell receptor (beta chain) emerged from a study of T cell repertoires in ileal Crohn's disease. On the study more broadly: About half received postoperative treatment, 10 to 11 with thiopurines and around 20 anti-TNF.

The CDR3 loop spans 14 amino acids. Trimming took 7 bases from V and 0 from J, leaving 10 bases between them. Germline assignment: CDR1 MNHNS and CDR2 SASEGT. Assay used: immunoSEQ multiplex PCR; TCRdb lists only in-frame clones, some missing. The sample includes some 11,000 clones, around three quarters of them seen just once. The chain uses TRBV6-1 and TRBJ1-5, with D uncertain. The sequence derives from an adult with Crohn's disease. The sequencing input was ileal tissue. CDR3 region: CASTEFYSNQPQHF. The CDR3 nucleotides are TGTGCCAGCACGGAGTTCTATAGCAATCAGCCCCAGCATTTT.